This T cell receptor beta chain was sequenced for a study of T-cell memory formation after mild COVID-19. In this sample, this clonotype turned up a few times. Via MiXCR, TCRdb re-called the 5' RACE reads, giving one row per CDR3 protein. This table has over 350,000 distinct CDR3 sequences, roughly 15% appearing once. Germline V gene lookup returns CDR1 KGHDR and CDR2 SFDVKD. With 4 bases clipped from V and 5 bases from J, the junction kept 8 bases outside the gene matches. This CDR3 spans 15 amino acids. The genes are TRBV24-1 and TRBJ2-3; 7 bases are a match to TRBD2. The clonotype was recovered from a man aged 18 to 29 who had mild COVID-19 (a few samples of this study predate the infection). Cell type and time point are not known. The sequenced sample consisted of PBMCs or a T cell subset sorted from them (not recorded which). The CDR3 DNA is TGTGCCACCAGTGAAACGCGGGGGTCGGGAGATACGCAGTATTTT. The encoded protein is CATSETRGSGDTQYF.